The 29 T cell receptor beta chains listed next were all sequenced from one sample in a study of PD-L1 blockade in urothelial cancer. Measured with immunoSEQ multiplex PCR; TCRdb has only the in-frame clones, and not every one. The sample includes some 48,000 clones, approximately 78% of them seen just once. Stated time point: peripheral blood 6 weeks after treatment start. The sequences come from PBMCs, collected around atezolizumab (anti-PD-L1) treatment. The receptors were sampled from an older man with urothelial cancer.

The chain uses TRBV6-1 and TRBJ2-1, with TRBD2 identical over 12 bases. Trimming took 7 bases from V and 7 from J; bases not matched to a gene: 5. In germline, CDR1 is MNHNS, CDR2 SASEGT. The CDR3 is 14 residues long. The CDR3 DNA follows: TGTGCCAGCACTCGACTAGCGGGAGAAAATGAGCAGTTCTTC. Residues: CASTRLAGENEQFF.

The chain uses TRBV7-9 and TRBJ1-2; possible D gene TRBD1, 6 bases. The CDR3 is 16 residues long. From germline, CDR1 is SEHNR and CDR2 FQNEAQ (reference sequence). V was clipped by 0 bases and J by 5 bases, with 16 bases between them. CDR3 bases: TGTGCCAGCAGCTTAGCACCGAACAGGGCGACGTATGGCTACACCTTC. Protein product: CASSLAPNRATYGYTF. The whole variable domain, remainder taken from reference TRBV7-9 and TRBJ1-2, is DTGVSQNPRHKITKRGQNVTFRCDPISEHNRLYWYRQTLGQGPEFLTYFQNEAQLEKSRLLSDRFSAERPKGSFSTLEIQRTEQGDSAMYLCASSLAPNRATYGYTFGSGTRLTVV.

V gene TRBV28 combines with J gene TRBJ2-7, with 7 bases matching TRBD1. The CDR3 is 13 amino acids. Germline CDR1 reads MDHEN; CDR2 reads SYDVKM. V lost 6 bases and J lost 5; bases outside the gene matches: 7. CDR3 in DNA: TGTGCCAGCAGCCTCCGGGACAGCGACGAGCAGTACTTC. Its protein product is CASSLRDSDEQYF.

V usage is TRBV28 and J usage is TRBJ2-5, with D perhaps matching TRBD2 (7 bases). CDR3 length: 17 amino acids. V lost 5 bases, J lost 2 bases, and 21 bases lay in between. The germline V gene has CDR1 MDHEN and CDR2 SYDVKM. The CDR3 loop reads CASSERRGGAQQETQYF. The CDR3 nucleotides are TGTGCCAGCAGTGAGCGACGAGGGGGGGCGCAACAAGAGACCCAGTACTTC.

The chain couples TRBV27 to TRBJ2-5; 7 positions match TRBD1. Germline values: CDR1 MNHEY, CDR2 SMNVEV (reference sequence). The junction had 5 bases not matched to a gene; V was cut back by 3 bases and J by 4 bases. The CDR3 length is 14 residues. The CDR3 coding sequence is TGTGCCAGCAGTTTTAGAAGGGACAGAGAGACCCAGTACTTC. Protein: CASSFRRDRETQYF.

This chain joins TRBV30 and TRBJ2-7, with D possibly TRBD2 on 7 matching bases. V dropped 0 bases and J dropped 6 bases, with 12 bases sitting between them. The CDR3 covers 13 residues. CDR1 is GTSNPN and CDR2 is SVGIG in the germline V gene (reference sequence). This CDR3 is CAWSVRGAFEQYF. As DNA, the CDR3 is TGTGCCTGGAGTGTACGGGGGGCGTTCGAGCAGTACTTC.

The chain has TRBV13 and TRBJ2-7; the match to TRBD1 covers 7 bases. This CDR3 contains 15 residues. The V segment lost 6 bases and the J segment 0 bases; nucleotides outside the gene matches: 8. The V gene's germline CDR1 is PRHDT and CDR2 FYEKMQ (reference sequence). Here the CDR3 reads CASSHSGTASYEQYF. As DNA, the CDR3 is TGTGCCAGCAGTCACTCCGGGACAGCCTCCTACGAGCAGTACTTC.

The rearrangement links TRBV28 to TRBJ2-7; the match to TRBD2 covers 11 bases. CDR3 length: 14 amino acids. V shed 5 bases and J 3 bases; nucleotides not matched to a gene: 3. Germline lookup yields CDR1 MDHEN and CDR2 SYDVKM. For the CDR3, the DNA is TGTGCCAGCAGTGGTAGCGGGAGGGTCTACGAGCAGTACTTC. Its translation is CASSGSGRVYEQYF.

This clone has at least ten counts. For the CDR3, the DNA is TGTGCCAGCAGCTCACAGGGGTGGGTGACCCAGTACTTC. It yields the protein CASSSQGWVTQYF. This chain uses TRBV6-1 with TRBJ2-5; 7 bases are shared with TRBD1. This CDR3 spans 13 amino acids. In germline, CDR1 is MNHNS, CDR2 SASEGT. The junction had 8 bases not matched to a gene; V was cut back by 6 bases and J by 7 bases.

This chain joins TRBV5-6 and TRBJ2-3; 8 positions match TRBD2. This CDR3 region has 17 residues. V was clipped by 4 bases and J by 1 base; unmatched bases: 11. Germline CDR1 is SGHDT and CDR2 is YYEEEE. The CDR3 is CASSRTVGREGTDTQYF. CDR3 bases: TGTGCCAGCAGCCGTACCGTGGGGCGGGAGGGCACAGATACGCAGTATTTT.

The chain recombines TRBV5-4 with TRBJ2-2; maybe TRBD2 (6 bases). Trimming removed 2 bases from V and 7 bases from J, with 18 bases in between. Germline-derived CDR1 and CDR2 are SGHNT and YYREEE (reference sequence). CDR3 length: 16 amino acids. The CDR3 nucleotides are TGTGCCAGCAGCTTTGTATTATATAGCGGCATCGGGGAGCTGTTTTTT. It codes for CASSFVLYSGIGELFF.

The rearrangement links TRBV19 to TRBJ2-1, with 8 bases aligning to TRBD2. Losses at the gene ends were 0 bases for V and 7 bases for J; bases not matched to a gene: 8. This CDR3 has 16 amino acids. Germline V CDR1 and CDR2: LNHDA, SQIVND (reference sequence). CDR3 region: CASSIERGRYRNEQFF. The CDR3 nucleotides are TGTGCCAGTAGTATAGAACGCGGGAGGTATAGGAATGAGCAGTTCTTC. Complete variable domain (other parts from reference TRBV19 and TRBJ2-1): DGGITQSPKYLFRKEGQNVTLSCEQNLNHDAMYWYRQDPGQGLRLIYYSQIVNDFQKGDIAEGYSVSREKKESFPLTVTSAQKNPTAFYLCASSIERGRYRNEQFFGPGTRLTVL.

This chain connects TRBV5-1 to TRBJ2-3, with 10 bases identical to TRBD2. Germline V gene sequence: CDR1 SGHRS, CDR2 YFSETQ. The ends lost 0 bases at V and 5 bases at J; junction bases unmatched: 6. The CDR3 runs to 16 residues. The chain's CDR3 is CASSLAGLAAGDTQYF. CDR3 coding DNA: TGCGCCAGCAGCTTGGCAGGACTAGCGGCTGGAGATACGCAGTATTTT.

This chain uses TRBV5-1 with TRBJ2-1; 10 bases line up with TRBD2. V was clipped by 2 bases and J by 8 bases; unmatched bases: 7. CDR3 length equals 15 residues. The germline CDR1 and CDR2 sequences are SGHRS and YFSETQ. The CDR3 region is CASSFELAGPHEQFF. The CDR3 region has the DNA TGCGCCAGCAGCTTTGAACTAGCGGGACCGCATGAGCAGTTCTTC.

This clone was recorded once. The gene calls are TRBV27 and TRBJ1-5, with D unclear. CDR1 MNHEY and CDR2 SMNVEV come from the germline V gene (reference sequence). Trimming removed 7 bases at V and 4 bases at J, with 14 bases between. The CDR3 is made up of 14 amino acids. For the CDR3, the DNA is TGTGCCAGCAAGGAGACGTCTAGAAATCAGCCCCAGCATTTT. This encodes CASKETSRNQPQHF.

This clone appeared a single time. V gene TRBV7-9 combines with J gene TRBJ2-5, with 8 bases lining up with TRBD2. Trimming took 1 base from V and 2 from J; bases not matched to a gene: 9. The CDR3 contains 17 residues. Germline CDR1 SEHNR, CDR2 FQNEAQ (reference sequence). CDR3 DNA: TGTGCCAGCAGCTTAGGACCTCAGACTAGCGAGCAAGAGACCCAGTACTTC. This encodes CASSLGPQTSEQETQYF.

The CDR3 DNA sequence: TGTGCCAGCAGCCCTAGCGGGACTAGCACAGATACGCAGTATTTT. This encodes CASSPSGTSTDTQYF. The chain recombines TRBV6-4 with TRBJ2-3, with 9 bases that match TRBD2. This CDR3 is 15 amino acids long. Losses at the gene ends were 6 bases for V and 0 bases for J; bases not matched to a gene: 4. The germline V gene encodes CDR1 MRHNA and CDR2 SNTAGT.

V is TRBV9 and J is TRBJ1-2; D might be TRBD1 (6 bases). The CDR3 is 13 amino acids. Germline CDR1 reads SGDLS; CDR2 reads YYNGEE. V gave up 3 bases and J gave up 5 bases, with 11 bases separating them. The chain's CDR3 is CASSGFQGYGYTF. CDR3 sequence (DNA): TGTGCCAGCAGCGGATTTCAGGGGTATGGCTACACCTTC.

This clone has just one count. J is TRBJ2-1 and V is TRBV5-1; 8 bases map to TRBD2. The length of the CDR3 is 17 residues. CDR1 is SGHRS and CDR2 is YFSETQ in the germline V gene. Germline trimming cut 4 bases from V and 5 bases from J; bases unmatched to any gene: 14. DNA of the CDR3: TGCGCCAGCAGCCCGGTTGTCTTAGCGGGACTCAACAATGAGCAGTTCTTC. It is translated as CASSPVVLAGLNNEQFF.

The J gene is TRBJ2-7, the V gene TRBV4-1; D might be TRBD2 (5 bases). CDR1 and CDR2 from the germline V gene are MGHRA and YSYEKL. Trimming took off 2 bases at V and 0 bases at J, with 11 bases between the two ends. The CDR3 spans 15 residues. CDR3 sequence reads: CASSQMHGDSYEQYF. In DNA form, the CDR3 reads TGCGCCAGCAGCCAAATGCACGGGGACTCCTACGAGCAGTACTTC.

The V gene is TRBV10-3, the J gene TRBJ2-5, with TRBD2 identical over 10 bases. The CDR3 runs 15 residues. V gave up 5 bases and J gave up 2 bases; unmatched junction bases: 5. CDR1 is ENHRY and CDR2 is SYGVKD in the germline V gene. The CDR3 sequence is CAISTSSGSQETQYF. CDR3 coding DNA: TGTGCCATCAGTACATCTAGCGGGAGTCAAGAGACCCAGTACTTC.

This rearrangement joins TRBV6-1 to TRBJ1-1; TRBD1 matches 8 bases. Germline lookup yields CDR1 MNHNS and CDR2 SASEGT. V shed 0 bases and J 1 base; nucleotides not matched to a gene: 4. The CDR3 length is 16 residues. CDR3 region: CASSEARTGWNTEAFF. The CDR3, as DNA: TGTGCCAGCAGTGAAGCGCGGACAGGGTGGAACACTGAAGCTTTCTTT.

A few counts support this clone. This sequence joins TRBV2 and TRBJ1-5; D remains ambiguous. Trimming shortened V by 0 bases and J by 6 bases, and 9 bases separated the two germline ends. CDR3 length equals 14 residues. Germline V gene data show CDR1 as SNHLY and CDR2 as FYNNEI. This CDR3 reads CASSEASSAQPQHF. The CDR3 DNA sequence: TGTGCCAGCAGTGAAGCATCCAGCGCTCAGCCCCAGCATTTT.

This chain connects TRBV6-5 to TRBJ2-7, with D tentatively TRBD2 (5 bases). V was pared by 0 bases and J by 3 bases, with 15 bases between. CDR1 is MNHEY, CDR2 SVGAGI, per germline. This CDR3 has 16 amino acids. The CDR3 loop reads CASSYSSGNPIYEQYF. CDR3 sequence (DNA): TGTGCCAGCAGTTACTCGTCGGGGAACCCAATCTACGAGCAGTACTTC.

CDR3 in amino acids: CASSSGQSNTEAFF. The CDR3 DNA follows: TGTGCCAGCAGCTCGGGACAAAGCAACACTGAAGCTTTCTTT. V and J are TRBV2 and TRBJ1-1, with D perhaps TRBD1 (6 bases). The V end lost 6 bases, the J end lost 2 bases, and 13 bases lay between the germline ends. The CDR3 length is 14 residues. The V gene's germline CDR1 is SNHLY and CDR2 FYNNEI.

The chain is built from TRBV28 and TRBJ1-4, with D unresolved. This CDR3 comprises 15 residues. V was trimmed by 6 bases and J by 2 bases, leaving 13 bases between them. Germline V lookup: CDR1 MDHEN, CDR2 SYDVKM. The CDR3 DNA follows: TGTGCCAGCAGCTCGCCGGGGAGCACTAATGAAAAACTGTTTTTT. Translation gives CASSSPGSTNEKLFF.

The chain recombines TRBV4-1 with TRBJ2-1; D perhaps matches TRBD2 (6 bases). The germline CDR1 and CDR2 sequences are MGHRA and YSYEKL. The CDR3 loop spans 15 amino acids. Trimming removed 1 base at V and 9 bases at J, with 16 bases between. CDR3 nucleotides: TGCGCCAGCAGCCAAGCGGAGGGCCTAAGGAGTGAGCAGTTCTTC. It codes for CASSQAEGLRSEQFF.

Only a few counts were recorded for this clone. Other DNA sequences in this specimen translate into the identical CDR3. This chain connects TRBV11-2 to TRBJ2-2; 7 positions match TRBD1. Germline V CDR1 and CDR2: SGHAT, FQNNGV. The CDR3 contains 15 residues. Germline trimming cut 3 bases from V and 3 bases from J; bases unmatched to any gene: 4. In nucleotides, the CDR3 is TGTGCCAGCAGCTTGAGACAGGGATACACCGGGGAGCTGTTTTTT. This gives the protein CASSLRQGYTGELFF.

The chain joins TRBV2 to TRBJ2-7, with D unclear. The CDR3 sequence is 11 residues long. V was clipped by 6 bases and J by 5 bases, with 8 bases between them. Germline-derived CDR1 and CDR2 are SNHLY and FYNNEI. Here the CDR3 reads CASSATHEQYF. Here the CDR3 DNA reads TGTGCCAGCAGCGCAACACACGAGCAGTACTTC.